The present T cell receptor (beta chain) was sequenced within a study of cytomegalovirus exposure and HLA in healthy donors. Points from the study as a whole: TRBV6-2, TRBV6-3 and some other V segments were unresolvable in 87-base-pair reads.

PCR amplification relied on 60 Vbeta primers (plus 13 Jbeta primers). Generated by immunoSEQ multiplex PCR, the TCRdb table keeps only in-frame clones and is missing some. Counted here are about 140,000 clones, roughly 80% occurring once; the ten biggest clones make up approximately 0.97%. A word on this clone: Its target is not known.

In germline, CDR1 is GTSNPN, CDR2 SVGIG (reference sequence). This CDR3 has 14 amino acids. V was clipped by 8 bases and J by 1 base; unmatched bases: 9. The specimen was PBMCs. This sequence originates from a man between 18 and 35 years old in good health and CMV-seronegative. J is TRBJ1-1 and V is TRBV30, with 8 bases that match TRBD1. DNA of the CDR3: TGTGCCGCTAACCCCGGACAGGGGAACACTGAAGCTTTCTTT. Translation gives CAANPGQGNTEAFF. The full variable domain, its missing parts supplied by reference TRBV30 and TRBJ1-1, is SQTIHQWPATLVQPVGSPLSLECTVEGTSNPNLYWYRQAAGRGLQLLFYSVGIGQISSEVPQNLSASRPQDRQFILSSKKLLLSDSGFYLCAANPGQGNTEAFFGQGTRLTVV.